Included here is one T cell receptor beta chain sequence, with context. TCR beta CDR3 region amplification was performed from RNA transcripts. TCR CDR3 regions were first amplified by RT-PCR with HTBI primers. Each CDR3 protein is one row after TCRdb ran MiXCR on the multiplex PCR reads. The sample yields about 300,000 distinct CDR3 sequences, roughly 20% seen once. Trimming left V 0 bases short and J 1 base short, with 10 bases between. Germline lookup yields CDR1 SGDLS and CDR2 YYNGEE. CDR3 size: 15 residues. These data come from a study of T cells in Graves' hyperthyroidism and ophthalmopathy. What was sequenced was blood. The TCR originated in a man over 45 with Graves' ophthalmopathy. This chain uses TRBV9 with TRBJ2-5; D is undetermined. The CDR3 is CASSVGAGFQETQYF. DNA for the CDR3: TGTGCCAGCAGCGTAGGAGCAGGCTTCCAAGAGACCCAGTACTTC.